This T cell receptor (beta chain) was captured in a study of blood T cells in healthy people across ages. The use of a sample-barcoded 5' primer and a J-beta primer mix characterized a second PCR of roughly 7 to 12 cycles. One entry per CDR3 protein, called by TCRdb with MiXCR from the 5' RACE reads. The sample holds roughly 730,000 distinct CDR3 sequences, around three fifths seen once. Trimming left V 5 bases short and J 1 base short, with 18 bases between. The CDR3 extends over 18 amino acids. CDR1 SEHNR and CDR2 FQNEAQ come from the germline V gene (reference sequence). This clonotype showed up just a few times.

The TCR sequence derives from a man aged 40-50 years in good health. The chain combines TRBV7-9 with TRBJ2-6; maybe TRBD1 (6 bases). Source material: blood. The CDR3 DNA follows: TGTGCCAGCAGCCGCTCACAGGGACGCAATTCTGGGGCCAACGTCCTGACTTTC. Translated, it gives CASSRSQGRNSGANVLTF.